A selection of T cell receptor beta chains follows, all from one sample in a study of blood T cell repertoires in COVID-19. Data came from immunoSEQ multiplex PCR; TCRdb stores just in-frame clones and leaves some out. The table has about 330,000 clones, about 87% seen once. Sample: PBMCs or T cells enriched from blood (not recorded which). The receptors derive from a man aged 30 to 39 who had recovered from COVID-19. CDR3s include the opening cysteine and the closing phenylalanine or tryptophan. Each record gives: clone size, J gene, V gene, D gene, CDR3 protein, CDR3 DNA. D genes are given only for firm matches. Not every row has a clone size; where given, it reads once, few, many or a size class.

size: once
J: TRBJ1-3
V: TRBV19
D: -
CDR3: CASSIGGRVFGNTIYF
DNA: TGTGCCAGTAGTATTGGTGGCAGGGTCTTCGGAAACACCATATATTTT

size: -
J: TRBJ2-3
V: TRBV20-1
D: TRBD2
CDR3: CSASHRSGGAGDTQYF
DNA: TGCAGTGCTAGTCACCGTAGCGGGGGGGCAGGAGATACGCAGTATTTT

size: -
J: TRBJ2-1
V: TRBV4-1
D: TRBD2
CDR3: CASSQSPGLAGAREQFF
DNA: TGCGCCAGCAGCCAATCCCCGGGACTAGCGGGGGCACGTGAGCAGTTCTTC

size: -
J: TRBJ1-1
V: TRBV29-1
D: -
CDR3: CSVGFGNTEAFF
DNA: TGCAGCGTCGGGTTTGGGAACACTGAAGCTTTCTTT

size: -
J: TRBJ1-4
V: TRBV5-1
D: -
CDR3: CASSLGTASNEKLFF
DNA: TGCGCCAGCAGCTTGGGGACAGCCTCAAATGAAAAACTGTTTTTT

size: -
J: TRBJ2-5
V: TRBV12-3/TRBV12-4
D: -
CDR3: CASSPGFETQYF
DNA: TGTGCCAGCAGTCCCGGGTTTGAGACCCAGTACTTC

size: -
J: TRBJ2-2
V: TRBV19
D: -
CDR3: CASSTSRGRITGELFF
DNA: TGTGCCAGTAGCACATCCAGGGGGAGGATCACCGGGGAGCTGTTTTTT

size: -
J: TRBJ2-1
V: TRBV7-3
D: -
CDR3: CASSLNSGGKDEQFF
DNA: TGTGCCAGCAGCTTAAACTCCGGGGGTAAAGATGAGCAGTTCTTC

size: -
J: TRBJ1-2
V: TRBV9
D: TRBD1
CDR3: CASSGRTGGYYGYTF
DNA: TGTGCCAGCAGCGGAAGGACAGGGGGGTACTATGGCTACACCTTC

size: -
J: TRBJ1-2
V: TRBV3-1/TRBV3-2
D: TRBD1
CDR3: CASSQEEGQGVYGYTF
DNA: TGTGCCAGCAGCCAAGAGGAGGGGCAGGGGGTCTATGGCTACACCTTC

size: -
J: TRBJ2-7
V: TRBV5-1
D: -
CDR3: CASSLVGGDEQYF
DNA: TGCGCCAGCAGCTTGGTCGGGGGTGATGAGCAGTACTTC

size: -
J: TRBJ1-4
V: TRBV6-5
D: -
CDR3: CASSYSGVGEKLFF
DNA: TGTGCCAGCAGTTACTCCGGGGTGGGGGAAAAACTGTTTTTT

size: few
J: TRBJ1-6
V: TRBV7-9
D: -
CDR3: CASSFPGSPLHF
DNA: TGTGCCAGCAGCTTCCCCGGTTCACCCCTCCACTTT

size: -
J: TRBJ2-7
V: TRBV20-1
D: -
CDR3: CSAKQGYEQYF
DNA: TGCAGTGCTAAACAGGGCTACGAGCAGTACTTC

size: -
J: TRBJ2-1
V: TRBV5-4
D: TRBD2
CDR3: CASSPGLAGGLTNEQFF
DNA: TGTGCCAGCAGCCCCGGACTAGCGGGGGGGCTTACAAATGAGCAGTTCTTC

size: -
J: TRBJ1-1
V: TRBV11-2
D: -
CDR3: CASRSLDVRNTEAFF
DNA: TGTGCCAGCAGAAGCTTAGATGTGAGGAACACTGAAGCTTTCTTT

size: -
J: TRBJ2-7
V: TRBV7-9
D: -
CDR3: CASSLRGNNEQYF
DNA: TGTGCCAGCAGCTTAAGAGGGAACAACGAGCAGTACTTC

size: -
J: TRBJ1-1
V: TRBV25-1
D: -
CDR3: CASSATGYTEAFF
DNA: TGTGCCAGCAGTGCCACAGGATACACTGAAGCTTTCTTT

size: once
J: TRBJ1-6
V: TRBV4-1
D: TRBD1
CDR3: CASSQPPTGRGSPLHF
DNA: TGCGCCAGCAGCCAACCTCCGACAGGGAGAGGTTCACCCCTCCACTTT

size: -
J: TRBJ2-6
V: TRBV30
D: -
CDR3: CAWSRGSGANVLTF
DNA: TGTGCCTGGAGCAGGGGAAGTGGGGCCAACGTCCTGACTTTC

size: -
J: TRBJ1-1
V: TRBV5-6
D: -
CDR3: CASSLVAGWVTEAFF
DNA: TGTGCCAGCAGCTTGGTGGCAGGGTGGGTCACTGAAGCTTTCTTT

size: -
J: TRBJ1-2
V: TRBV28
D: -
CDR3: CASSLIQGFDGYTF
DNA: TGTGCCAGCAGTTTAATACAGGGCTTCGATGGCTACACCTTC

size: few
J: TRBJ1-1
V: TRBV20-1
D: -
CDR3: CSASENTEAFF
DNA: TGCAGTGCTTCAGAGAACACTGAAGCTTTCTTT

size: -
J: TRBJ2-5
V: TRBV6-1
D: -
CDR3: CASSERRTGTQYF
DNA: TGTGCCAGCAGTGAAAGGAGAACAGGGACCCAGTACTTC

size: -
J: TRBJ2-1
V: TRBV9
D: -
CDR3: CASTDRMAGARNEQFF
DNA: TGTGCCAGCACCGACCGAATGGCAGGGGCGCGCAATGAGCAGTTCTTC

size: few
J: TRBJ1-1
V: TRBV7-9
D: -
CDR3: CASKSTGMNTEAFF
DNA: TGTGCCAGCAAGTCGACAGGAATGAACACTGAAGCTTTCTTT

size: -
J: TRBJ1-1
V: TRBV28
D: -
CDR3: CASSPGDREAFF
DNA: TGTGCCAGCAGTCCCGGCGACAGGGAAGCTTTCTTT

size: -
J: TRBJ1-6
V: TRBV2
D: -
CDR3: CASSENPPGSLHF
DNA: TGTGCCAGCAGTGAAAATCCCCCAGGGTCCCTCCACTTT

size: -
J: TRBJ2-2
V: TRBV3-1/TRBV3-2
D: TRBD1
CDR3: CASSPRTGDFTGELFF
DNA: TGTGCCAGCAGCCCGCGGACAGGGGATTTTACCGGGGAGCTGTTTTTT

size: -
J: TRBJ1-1
V: TRBV28
D: TRBD1
CDR3: CASSFAGTEGEEAFF
DNA: TGTGCCAGCAGTTTCGCCGGGACAGAAGGGGAAGAAGCTTTCTTT

size: -
J: TRBJ2-7
V: TRBV27
D: TRBD2
CDR3: CASSSLAGGEQYF
DNA: TGTGCCAGCAGTTCACTAGCGGGGGGCGAGCAGTACTTC

size: -
J: TRBJ2-1
V: TRBV7-3
D: -
CDR3: CASSLQGGVYNEQFF
DNA: TGTGCCAGCAGCTTACAGGGGGGAGTCTACAATGAGCAGTTCTTC

size: once
J: TRBJ2-7
V: TRBV15
D: TRBD1
CDR3: CATSRRRGRNEQYF
DNA: TGTGCCACCAGCAGACGCAGGGGGCGAAACGAGCAGTACTTC

size: -
J: TRBJ1-2
V: TRBV27
D: TRBD1
CDR3: CASNPTGGLRGGYGYTF
DNA: TGTGCCAGCAACCCCACAGGGGGTCTTAGGGGGGGCTATGGCTACACCTTC

size: -
J: TRBJ1-5
V: TRBV16
D: TRBD1
CDR3: CASSLTGKGAQGNQPQHF
DNA: TGTGCCAGCAGCCTAACCGGGAAGGGGGCGCAGGGCAATCAGCCCCAGCATTTT

size: once
J: TRBJ1-4
V: TRBV12-3/TRBV12-4
D: -
CDR3: CASSLVGEKLFF
DNA: TGTGCCAGCAGTTTAGTCGGTGAAAAACTGTTTTTT

size: -
J: TRBJ1-5
V: TRBV19
D: TRBD1
CDR3: CASSGQGAQRPQHF
DNA: TGTGCCAGTAGCGGACAGGGTGCCCAGCGGCCCCAGCATTTT

size: few
J: TRBJ1-4
V: TRBV30
D: TRBD1
CDR3: CAWNRDRAGEKLFF
DNA: TGTGCCTGGAATCGGGACAGGGCTGGTGAAAAACTGTTTTTT

size: -
J: TRBJ1-1
V: TRBV7-9
D: -
CDR3: CASSSRVGRATEAFF
DNA: TGTGCCAGCAGCTCACGTGTGGGGAGAGCCACTGAAGCTTTCTTT

size: -
J: TRBJ2-7
V: TRBV7-2
D: -
CDR3: CASSSRREQYF
DNA: TGTGCCAGCAGCTCCCGGCGGGAGCAGTACTTC

size: -
J: TRBJ1-1
V: TRBV28
D: TRBD1
CDR3: CASSSYPGQENTEAFF
DNA: TGTGCCAGCAGTTCCTACCCGGGACAGGAGAACACTGAAGCTTTCTTT

size: -
J: TRBJ2-3
V: TRBV24-1
D: TRBD2
CDR3: CATSDFLAGGITDTQYF
DNA: TGTGCCACCAGTGATTTCCTAGCGGGGGGGATCACAGATACGCAGTATTTT

size: -
J: TRBJ2-2
V: TRBV4-2
D: TRBD2
CDR3: CASSLRTSADTGELFF
DNA: TGTGCCAGCAGCCTTAGGACTAGCGCCGACACCGGGGAGCTGTTTTTT

size: -
J: TRBJ2-7
V: TRBV5-1
D: TRBD1
CDR3: CASSFGTAYEQYF
DNA: TGCGCCAGCAGCTTCGGGACAGCGTACGAGCAGTACTTC

size: -
J: TRBJ1-2
V: TRBV2
D: -
CDR3: CASSERGEGYTF
DNA: TGTGCCAGCAGTGAAAGAGGAGAAGGCTACACCTTC

size: -
J: TRBJ2-7
V: TRBV27
D: -
CDR3: CASSLFRGYYEQYF
DNA: TGTGCCAGCAGTTTATTCCGGGGGTACTACGAGCAGTACTTC